Sequencing of this T cell receptor beta chain was carried out in a study of T cells and Merkel cell carcinoma outcomes. Study-wide results and limits: Merkel cell carcinoma outcomes were reportedly predicted by repertoire and T-cell density.

Per germline, CDR1 SGHNT and CDR2 YYREEE (reference sequence). The ends were cut back, 4 bases at V and 5 bases at J, with 4 bases in the middle. This CDR3 is built from 11 residues. TCRdb's table, derived via immunoSEQ multiplex PCR, lists solely in-frame clones and lacks some. The sample includes around 15,000 clones, around 81% of them seen just once. Turning to this clone: Its antigen is not known.

Sequenced material: tumor tissue from Merkel cell carcinoma. The rearrangement uses TRBV5-4 and TRBJ2-1; D is unresolved. The sequence derives from a human donor with Merkel cell carcinoma. The CDR3 spells CASSVNNEQFF. The CDR3 DNA reads as TGTGCCAGCAGCGTAAACAATGAGCAGTTCTTC.